The 20 T cell receptor beta chains below come from one sample, sequenced in a study of shared clonotypes between healthy human individuals. The assay was immunoSEQ multiplex PCR, and TCRdb's table has in-frame clones only and misses some. The sample lists about 2.4 million clones, roughly 93% seen once, with roughly 0.36% in the top ten. Sample: naive CD4+ T cells from PBMCs. Subset described: CD45RA+ positively selected. The receptors stem from a man aged 18-30 years in good health. Some clones in this sample may be carry-over from other donors' samples.

As concerns this clone: Other DNA sequences within the sample encode an identical CDR3. The V gene is TRBV20-1, the J gene TRBJ1-2, with D perhaps TRBD1 (6 bases). This CDR3 region has 11 residues. The germline V and J ends were trimmed by 3 bases and 5 bases, with 7 bases remaining between them. Germline values: CDR1 DFQATT, CDR2 SNEGSKA (reference sequence). CDR3 nucleotide sequence: TGCAGTGCTAGGGACAGTTATGGCTACACCTTC. Translated: CSARDSYGYTF.

The chain couples TRBV11-2 to TRBJ2-7; TRBD2 might be the D (7 bases). Germline loops: CDR1 SGHAT, CDR2 FQNNGV. The CDR3 has 16 residues. Trimming shortened V by 2 bases and J by 0 bases, and 14 bases separated the two germline ends. CDR3 sequence: CASSLPAGASSYEQYF. CDR3 coding DNA: TGTGCCAGCAGCTTACCCGCGGGGGCAAGCTCCTACGAGCAGTACTTC.

This chain joins TRBV5-6 and TRBJ2-2; D is ambiguous. Between the trimmed V and J ends, which lost 2 bases and 3 bases, there was a span of 14 bases. CDR1 is SGHDT, CDR2 YYEEEE, per germline. This CDR3 region has 16 residues. DNA of the CDR3: TGTGCCAGCAGCTTTCGCCAGACTCTATACACCGGGGAGCTGTTTTTT. It is translated as CASSFRQTLYTGELFF.

Worth noting for this clone: This specimen includes other DNA sequences encoding the same CDR3. The chain has TRBV7-9 and TRBJ2-3; no definite D call. The V end was cut by 3 bases, the J end by 0 bases, with 7 bases between. The CDR3 loop spans 14 amino acids. CDR1 and CDR2 (germline): SEHNR, FQNEAQ (reference sequence). The CDR3 is CASSFAGSTDTQYF. The CDR3 coding sequence is TGTGCCAGCAGCTTTGCCGGGAGCACAGATACGCAGTATTTT.

J is TRBJ1-4 and V is TRBV28; 11 positions agree with TRBD1. V shed 5 bases, J shed 7 bases, and the junction held 6 bases outside the gene matches. The CDR3 is 15 amino acids. Germline CDR1 and CDR2: MDHEN and SYDVKM. The DNA for the CDR3 is TGTGCCAGCAGTACCCTCGGACAGGGGGCTGAAAAACTGTTTTTT. Translated: CASSTLGQGAEKLFF.

The V call is TRBV5-1, the J call TRBJ2-5; 10 nucleotides agree with TRBD1. The CDR3 contains 17 residues. Losses at the gene ends were 6 bases for V and 1 base for J; bases not matched to a gene: 12. Germline V gives CDR1 SGHRS, CDR2 YFSETQ. This chain's CDR3 is CASNPSGTGVSQETQYF. In DNA form, the CDR3 reads TGCGCCAGCAACCCCTCCGGGACAGGGGTCTCCCAAGAGACCCAGTACTTC.

The V and J genes are TRBV14 and TRBJ2-7; D gene ambiguous. Germline-derived CDR1 and CDR2 are SGHDN and FVKESK. V was cut by 1 base and J by 5 bases, with 15 bases left in between. The length of the CDR3 is 15 residues. The CDR3 coding sequence is TGTGCCAGCAGCCAAGTAATACCCGATGGGCACGAGCAGTACTTC. The encoded protein is CASSQVIPDGHEQYF.

This clone has only a few counts. The CDR3 is CATAGRGVGTEAFF. The DNA of the CDR3 is TGTGCCACCGCGGGACGAGGAGTGGGTACTGAAGCTTTCTTT. The chain uses TRBV15 and TRBJ1-1; a possible D gene is TRBD1 (5 bases). V was shortened by 8 bases and J by 5 bases, with 18 bases between the two germline ends. This CDR3 is 14 amino acids long. Germline lookup yields CDR1 LNHNV and CDR2 YYDKDF (reference sequence).

This chain links TRBV27 with TRBJ2-1; 15 nucleotides line up with TRBD2. Unmatched junction bases numbered 8, after V lost 5 bases and J lost 0 bases. The CDR3 is made up of 19 amino acids. Germline CDR1 and CDR2: MNHEY and SMNVEV (reference sequence). The CDR3 sequence: CASSRLGLAGGSSYNEQFF. The CDR3, as DNA: TGTGCCAGCAGTCGACTAGGACTAGCGGGAGGGAGCTCCTACAATGAGCAGTTCTTC.

The chain couples TRBV7-2 to TRBJ2-3; D perhaps matches TRBD2 (6 bases). The CDR3 consists of 17 residues. Germline V gene lookup returns CDR1 SGHTA and CDR2 FQGNSA. Trimming pared 0 bases from V and 6 bases from J, leaving 19 bases between. Here the CDR3 reads CASSLARAGPQEDTQYF. CDR3 bases: TGTGCCAGCAGCTTAGCGCGGGCGGGACCCCAGGAGGATACGCAGTATTTT.

The gene calls are TRBV16 and TRBJ1-2, with TRBD1 identical over 11 bases. V lost 4 bases and J lost 6; bases outside the gene matches: 7. This CDR3 contains 15 residues. Germline V gene data show CDR1 as KGHSY and CDR2 as FQNENV. The CDR3 here is CASSPLPGQGDGYTF. The CDR3 bases are TGTGCCAGCAGCCCCCTCCCGGGACAGGGGGATGGCTACACCTTC.

The genes are TRBV9 and TRBJ2-7; 9 bases match TRBD1. This CDR3 contains 16 residues. The germline CDR1 and CDR2 sequences are SGDLS and YYNGEE. The V gene end was trimmed by 5 bases and the J gene end by 1 base; junction bases not matched to a gene: 10. As DNA, the CDR3 is TGTGCCAGCAGTCCTCAGGTGGGACAGGGATCCTACGAGCAGTACTTC. It translates to CASSPQVGQGSYEQYF.

The chain recombines TRBV9 with TRBJ1-3; D remains ambiguous. Germline V gene sequence: CDR1 SGDLS, CDR2 YYNGEE. V shed 2 bases and J shed 0 bases, with 9 bases lying between them. There are 15 residues in the CDR3. DNA for the CDR3: TGTGCCAGCAGCGTTAGTTGGGGCTCTGGAAACACCATATATTTT. It translates to CASSVSWGSGNTIYF.

The gene calls are TRBV7-3 and TRBJ2-5; 9 bases align to TRBD1. This CDR3 spans 17 amino acids. Per the germline V gene, CDR1 is SGHTA and CDR2 is FQGTGA. The V and J ends lost 2 bases and 5 bases, in that order; junction bases with no gene match: 12. CDR3: CASSLFTGRTGGETQYF. In DNA, the CDR3 is TGTGCCAGCAGCTTATTTACGGGAAGAACAGGGGGCGAGACCCAGTACTTC.

The V and J genes are TRBV19 and TRBJ1-2; no reliable D call. Germline V gives CDR1 LNHDA, CDR2 SQIVND (reference sequence). Trimming cost V 3 bases and J 3 bases, with 5 bases left between them. This CDR3 comprises 12 residues. This CDR3 is CASSIMDYGYTF. The DNA for the CDR3 is TGTGCCAGTAGTATCATGGACTATGGCTACACCTTC.

This clone has only one observation. The chain carries TRBV7-8 and TRBJ1-1; a possible D gene is TRBD1 (6 bases). CDR1 and CDR2 (germline): SGHVS, FQNEAQ. CDR3 length: 16 amino acids. V gave up 6 bases and J gave up 1 base, with 18 bases separating them. The DNA of the CDR3 is TGTGCCAGCAGGCGCGGGGGGGCTTACACGAACACTGAAGCTTTCTTT. Translation gives CASRRGGAYTNTEAFF.

The chain employs TRBV4-1 and TRBJ2-7, with TRBD2 matching over 8 bases. Germline V CDR1 and CDR2: MGHRA, YSYEKL. CDR3 length: 15 residues. Trimming at V came to 4 bases and at J to 5 bases, leaving 10 bases not matched to a gene. CDR3 region: CASSPDGGRPHEQYF. The CDR3, as DNA: TGCGCCAGCAGCCCGGATGGCGGGAGGCCCCACGAGCAGTACTTC.

The rearrangement joins TRBV7-2 to TRBJ2-4, with a weak D call TRBD2 (5 bases). This CDR3 comprises 17 residues. The V gene's germline CDR1 is SGHTA and CDR2 FQGNSA. Trimming left V 1 base short and J 0 bases short, with 13 bases between. The CDR3 spells CASSLVRVGLAKNIQYF. In DNA form, the CDR3 reads TGTGCCAGCAGCTTAGTGAGGGTGGGCCTAGCCAAAAACATTCAGTACTTC.

This sequence joins TRBV5-1 and TRBJ2-3; TRBD2 aligns across 9 bases. This CDR3 has 18 residues. V gave up 0 bases and J gave up 1 base; unmatched junction bases: 9. Germline loops: CDR1 SGHRS, CDR2 YFSETQ. The CDR3 nucleotides are TGCGCCAGCAGCTTGGGGCCCCTAGCGGGATCGCGCACAGATACGCAGTATTTT. This sequence encodes CASSLGPLAGSRTDTQYF.

This rearrangement joins TRBV7-2 to TRBJ2-3, with D uncertain. The V gene lost 6 bases and the J gene lost 1 base, with 14 bases spanning the gap. The CDR3 is made up of 15 amino acids. CDR1 and CDR2 from the germline V gene are SGHTA and FQGNSA. Here the CDR3 reads CASSLLGSRTDTQYF. The CDR3, as DNA: TGTGCCAGCAGTCTACTGGGCAGTCGCACAGATACGCAGTATTTT.